This note documents a single T cell receptor (beta chain) sequence. This entry belongs to a study of blood T cell repertoires in COVID-19. Data came from immunoSEQ multiplex PCR; TCRdb stores just in-frame clones and leaves some out. The table records 190,000 or so clones, 90% to 95% of them present only once. The germline gives CDR1 MNHEY, CDR2 SVGAGI. J lost 2 bases, V lost 1 base, and 3 bases had no gene match. This CDR3 comprises 15 residues. The rearrangement links TRBV6-5 to TRBJ1-1; 8 positions agree with TRBD1. This sequence originates from a man younger than 45 with COVID-19, enrolled during active disease. Sample: peripheral blood. In DNA form, the CDR3 reads TGTGCCAGCAGTTACTTCCAGGGGGCCAACACTGAAGCTTTCTTT. Protein sequence: CASSYFQGANTEAFF.